The 16 T cell receptor beta chains below come from one sample, sequenced in a study of human T cells and chemical hapten exposure. TCRdb redid the calling of the RACE reads with MiXCR, one entry per CDR3 protein. The sample has some 340,000 distinct CDR3 sequences; approximately 6.3% are singletons. Time point meaning: patch test 1, 2 weeks after DPC sensitization. Treatment in this sample: therapeutic diphenylcyclopropenone sensitization with weekly scalp DPC. The sequencing here drew on whole blood, taken in connection with sensitization to the hapten diphenylcyclopropenone (DPC). The origin of the receptors is a woman between 18 and 29 years old with alopecia areata. Some clones in this sample may be carry-over from other donors' samples.

The genes are TRBV24-1 and TRBJ2-2, with 8 bases fitting TRBD1. Trimming removed 3 bases from V and 6 bases from J; junction bases left unmatched: 8. The CDR3 sequence is 16 residues long. Per germline, CDR1 KGHDR and CDR2 SFDVKD. The CDR3 sequence is CATSDPAGGWSGELFF. For the CDR3, the DNA is TGTGCCACCAGTGATCCGGCAGGGGGCTGGTCCGGGGAGCTGTTTTTT.

In its sample, this clonotype was seen a few times. The CDR3 here is CASSLADRVTEAFF. For the CDR3, the DNA is TGCGCCAGCAGCTTGGCCGACCGGGTCACTGAAGCTTTCTTT. V is TRBV5-1 and J is TRBJ1-1; D is undetermined. This CDR3 comprises 14 residues. Trimming stripped 0 bases from V and 4 bases from J, with 10 bases between. CDR1 is SGHRS, CDR2 YFSETQ, per germline.

This clonotype was seen at least ten times. The CDR3 loop is CASSLGLRYEQYF. The CDR3 DNA is TGTGCCAGCAGCTTAGGACTGAGATACGAGCAGTACTTC. The rearrangement joins TRBV7-2 to TRBJ2-7; D ambiguous. The CDR3 runs to 13 residues. CDR1 is SGHTA and CDR2 is FQGNSA in the germline V gene. Trimming shortened V by 1 base and J by 4 bases, and 8 bases separated the two germline ends. Filled out from reference TRBV7-2 and TRBJ2-7, the complete variable domain reads GAGVSQSPSNKVTEKGKDVELRCDPISGHTALYWYRQSLGQGLEFLIYFQGNSAPDKSGLPSDRFSAERTGGSVSTLTIQRTQQEDSAVYLCASSLGLRYEQYFGPGTRLTVT.

This clonotype was counted ten times or more. This chain links TRBV3-1 with TRBJ2-7, with 10 bases lining up with TRBD1. J lost 2 bases, V lost 6 bases, and 7 bases had no gene match. Germline CDR1 is LGHDT and CDR2 is YNNKEL (reference sequence). The CDR3 consists of 15 residues. CDR3 residues: CASRSPGTGAYEQYF. In DNA form, the CDR3 reads TGTGCCAGCAGATCCCCCGGGACAGGGGCCTACGAGCAGTACTTC.

The genes are TRBV6-5 and TRBJ1-1, with D maybe TRBD1 (6 bases). This CDR3 contains 13 residues. Trimming stripped 5 bases from V and 10 bases from J, with 17 bases between. Germline values: CDR1 MNHEY, CDR2 SVGAGI. CDR3 loop: CASSPGGGLAAFF. The CDR3, as DNA: TGTGCCAGCAGTCCGGGAGGGGGGTTAGCAGCTTTCTTT.

As regards this clonotype: Mismatch with germline at one junction end may stem from a read error. CDR3 in DNA: TGTGCCAGCAGATCTAGCGGGAGCGTTAACTTC. This codes for CASRSSGSVNF. The genes are TRBV6-2 or TRBV6-3 and TRBJ2-7, with 10 bases fitting TRBD2. The CDR3 totals 11 residues. Germline lookup yields CDR1 MNHEY and CDR2 SVGEGT.

The rearrangement uses TRBV5-6 and TRBJ2-2, with TRBD1 as a possible D gene (5 bases). CDR1 SGHDT and CDR2 YYEEEE come from the germline V gene. This CDR3 is 18 amino acids long. V lost 3 bases and J lost 3, with 21 bases in between. CDR3 loop: CASSYESGLGPDTGELFF. The CDR3 DNA sequence: TGTGCCAGCAGCTACGAGTCAGGGTTAGGTCCAGACACCGGGGAGCTGTTTTTT.

The chain couples TRBV5-4 to TRBJ2-6; D is perhaps TRBD1 (6 bases). Germline lookup yields CDR1 SGHNT and CDR2 YYREEE (reference sequence). The CDR3 extends over 15 amino acids. V dropped 6 bases and J dropped 1 base, with 11 bases sitting between them. The CDR3: CASTIQGSGANVLTF. The CDR3 bases are TGTGCCAGCACAATACAGGGTTCTGGGGCCAACGTCCTGACTTTC. Variable domain in full (rest from reference TRBV5-4 and TRBJ2-6): ETGVTQSPTHLIKTRGQQVTLRCSSQSGHNTVSWYQQALGQGPQFIFQYYREEENGRGNFPPRFSGLQFPNYSSELNVNALELDDSALYLCASTIQGSGANVLTFGAGSRLTVL.

At least ten counts were recorded for this clonotype. The J gene is TRBJ2-6, the V gene TRBV2; D not certain. There are 13 residues in the CDR3. V was pared by 6 bases and J by 2 bases, with 5 bases between. Germline assignment: CDR1 SNHLY and CDR2 FYNNEI. The CDR3 region is CASSATGANVLTF. The DNA for the CDR3 is TGTGCCAGCAGCGCCACTGGGGCCAACGTCCTGACTTTC.

This clonotype has ten or more counts. Written as DNA, the CDR3 is TGTGCCAGCAGTTCTACTCCGGGACAGGGAGAAGAGACCCAGTACTTC. Its protein is CASSSTPGQGEETQYF. The chain carries TRBV12-3 or TRBV12-4 and TRBJ2-5; 9 bases are a match to TRBD1. The junction had 9 bases not matched to a gene; V was cut back by 4 bases and J by 3 bases. The CDR3 is 16 amino acids.

The chain combines TRBV7-8 with TRBJ1-5, with D possibly matching TRBD1 (6 bases). V was cut by 5 bases and J by 1 base, with 15 bases left in between. The CDR3 loop spans 16 amino acids. Germline V gene sequence: CDR1 SGHVS, CDR2 FQNEAQ. Here the CDR3 reads CASSPGTGRSNQPQHF. The CDR3 DNA reads TGTGCCAGCAGCCCGGGTACAGGGAGGAGCAATCAGCCCCAGCATTTT.

This chain connects TRBV6-2 or TRBV6-3 to TRBJ1-1, with 9 bases that match TRBD1. The V gene end was trimmed by 6 bases and the J gene end by 4 bases; junction bases not matched to a gene: 12. CDR3 size: 16 residues. Germline CDR1 reads MNHEY; CDR2 reads SVGEGT. CDR3 in DNA: TGTGCCAGCAGAGAAAAGCTACAGGGGGCGCGCACTGAAGCTTTCTTT. It is translated as CASREKLQGARTEAFF.

The chain uses TRBV10-3 and TRBJ2-3; D is undetermined. V was trimmed by 3 bases and J by 6 bases, leaving 16 bases between them. CDR1 is ENHRY, CDR2 SYGVKD, per germline. The CDR3 covers 15 residues. Here the CDR3 DNA reads TGTGCCATCAGTGATTACGGCGACGGATCTGATACGCAGTATTTT. Amino acids: CAISDYGDGSDTQYF.

V and J are TRBV7-9 and TRBJ1-2, with a tentative D call TRBD1 (6 bases). The CDR3 sequence is 15 residues long. Deletions cut 2 bases from V and 4 bases from J, with 14 bases between. Germline assignment: CDR1 SEHNR and CDR2 FQNEAQ (reference sequence). The CDR3 is CASSLPTQGTYGYTF. The CDR3 DNA reads TGTGCCAGCAGCTTACCTACACAGGGAACCTATGGCTACACCTTC.

The chain recombines TRBV10-3 with TRBJ1-1, with 7 bases identical to TRBD1. In germline, CDR1 is ENHRY, CDR2 SYGVKD. Unmatched junction bases numbered 8, after V lost 4 bases and J lost 12 bases. The CDR3 is made up of 12 amino acids. This CDR3 is CAISGDREGSFF. The CDR3 bases are TGTGCCATCAGTGGAGACAGGGAGGGATCTTTCTTT.

This clonotype was found a few times. The rearrangement joins TRBV6-2 or TRBV6-3 to TRBJ1-6; 7 positions agree with TRBD1. CDR3 length equals 16 residues. CDR1 is MNHEY and CDR2 is SVGEGT in the germline V gene. Germline trimming cut 2 bases from V and 9 bases from J; bases unmatched to any gene: 10. CDR3 sequence: CASSYPTTGHGSPLHF. The CDR3 bases are TGTGCCAGCAGTTACCCAACGACAGGGCATGGTTCACCCCTCCACTTT.